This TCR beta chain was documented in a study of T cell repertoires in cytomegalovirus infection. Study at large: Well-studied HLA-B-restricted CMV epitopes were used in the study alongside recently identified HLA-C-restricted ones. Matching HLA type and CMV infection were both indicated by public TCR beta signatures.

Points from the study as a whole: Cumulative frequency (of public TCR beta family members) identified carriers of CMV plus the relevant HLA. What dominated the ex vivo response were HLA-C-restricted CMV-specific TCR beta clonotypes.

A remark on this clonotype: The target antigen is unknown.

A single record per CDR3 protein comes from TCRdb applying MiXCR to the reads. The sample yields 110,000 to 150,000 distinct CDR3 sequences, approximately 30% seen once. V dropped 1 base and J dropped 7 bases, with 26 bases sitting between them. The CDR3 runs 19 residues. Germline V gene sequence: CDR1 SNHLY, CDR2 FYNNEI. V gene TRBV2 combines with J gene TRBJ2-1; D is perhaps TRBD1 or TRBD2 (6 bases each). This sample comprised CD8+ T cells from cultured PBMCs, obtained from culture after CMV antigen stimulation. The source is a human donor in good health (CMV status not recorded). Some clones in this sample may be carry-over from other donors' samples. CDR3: CASSEEGRWGASRLNEQFF. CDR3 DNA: TGTGCCAGCAGTGAAGAGGGGAGATGGGGGGCCAGCCGGTTGAATGAGCAGTTCTTC.